The 4 T cell receptor beta chains listed next were all sequenced from one sample in a study of blood T cell repertoires in COVID-19. Using immunoSEQ multiplex PCR, the repertoire was profiled, and TCRdb retains in-frame clones only, with some absent. The table has 210,000 or so clones, under 90% seen once. Sequences were obtained from PBMCs or T cells enriched from blood (not recorded which). The receptors come from a woman aged 45 to 65 who had been exposed to COVID-19.

The chain combines TRBV5-4 with TRBJ1-1, with no clear D. Germline V gene data show CDR1 as SGHNT and CDR2 as YYREEE (reference sequence). The CDR3 is 15 residues long. V shed 0 bases and J shed 1 base, with 10 bases lying between them. CDR3 DNA: TGTGCCAGCAGCTTGGACTTGGTTCAGAACACTGAAGCTTTCTTT. This codes for CASSLDLVQNTEAFF.

In regard to this clone: It is unclear where the CDR3 begins or ends on the DNA, so no DNA is shown, and the CDR3 is as TCRdb lists it. The chain employs TRBV6-5 and TRBJ1-2. Germline CDR1 is MNHEY and CDR2 is SVGAGI. Ends included, the CDR3 has 11 residues. CDR3: CASSSSGGYTF.

This clone was picked up a small number of times. The V gene is TRBV3-1 (or the pseudogene TRBV3-2), the J gene TRBJ1-2; 7 bases align to TRBD1. The V and J ends lost 2 bases and 7 bases, in that order; junction bases with no gene match: 10. CDR1 and CDR2 (germline): LGHDT, YNNKEL (reference sequence). This CDR3 region has 15 residues. DNA for the CDR3: TGTGCCAGCAGCCAAACCGAGACAGGGCATAGTGGCTACACCTTC. Translation: CASSQTETGHSGYTF.

The chain employs TRBV6-2 or TRBV6-3 and TRBJ1-2; D may be TRBD1 (6 bases). This CDR3 has 17 residues. Trimming took off 2 bases at V and 5 bases at J, with 21 bases between the two ends. Germline V gene sequence: CDR1 MNHEY, CDR2 SVGEGT. CDR3 nucleotides: TGTGCCAGCAGTTACGTGGCAGGGGACCTATCCCGTTATGGCTACACCTTC. It translates to CASSYVAGDLSRYGYTF.